The rows below give T cell receptor beta chains drawn from one sample of a study of blood T cell repertoires in COVID-19. Here immunoSEQ multiplex PCR was the method, and the copy in TCRdb shows in-frame clones only, minus some. This table has roughly 60,000 clones, about 80% appearing once. The sequenced sample was peripheral blood. The receptors stem from a man older than 75 with COVID-19, enrolled during active disease. Each CDR3 is given with its conserved first and last residue. D genes are given only for firm matches. Size is omitted from some rows. Given values are once, few, many or a class for expanded clones.

J gene	D gene	V gene	clone size	CDR3 DNA	CDR3 protein
TRBJ1-1	NA	TRBV5-5	NA	TGTGCCAGCAGCTTGGTCGGGGTTAACACTGAAGCTTTCTTT	CASSLVGVNTEAFF
TRBJ2-7	TRBD2	TRBV9	NA	TGTGCCAGCAGCGTAGCTGGGCTAGCGGGGGCCGAGCAGTACTTC	CASSVAGLAGAEQYF
TRBJ1-1	NA	TRBV29-1	NA	TGCAGCGTGGGGGCGGCGGGCACTGAAGCTTTCTTT	CSVGAAGTEAFF
TRBJ2-2	TRBD1	TRBV2	NA	TGTGCCAGCAGGGACAGGGCAGGTACCGGGGAGCTGTTTTTT	CASRDRAGTGELFF
TRBJ1-5	NA	TRBV19	NA	TGTGCCAGTAAGACAGACCGGTATAGCAATCAGCCCCAGCATTTT	CASKTDRYSNQPQHF
TRBJ2-1	TRBD1	TRBV10-2	NA	TGCGCCAGCAGTTCCTACGCGACAGGGGACAATGAGCAGTTCTTC	CASSSYATGDNEQFF
TRBJ1-6	NA	TRBV19	NA	TGTGCCAGTAGTGAGGACTTTAACGATTCACCCCTCCACTTT	CASSEDFNDSPLHF
TRBJ2-3	TRBD1	TRBV6-6	NA	TGTGCCAGCAGTTACGCGGGACAGGATTTCACAGATACGCAGTATTTT	CASSYAGQDFTDTQYF
TRBJ1-2	NA	TRBV4-2	NA	TGTGCCAGCAGCCAAGATGCCCCTTACAATGGCTACACCTTC	CASSQDAPYNGYTF
TRBJ1-2	TRBD1	TRBV19	few	TGTGCCAGTAGTGGAACAGGGGGCCTTGGCTACACCTTC	CASSGTGGLGYTF
TRBJ1-4	TRBD1	TRBV28	NA	TGTGCCAGCAGTACCACAGGGGGCGCCGGTGAAAAACTGTTTTTT	CASSTTGGAGEKLFF
TRBJ2-5	NA	TRBV19	NA	TGTGCCACCTCTTCCATACCAGGTTCCACCCAGTACTTC	CATSSIPGSTQYF
TRBJ1-3	NA	TRBV7-8	NA	TGTGCCAGCAGCCTAACAGGAAACACCATATATTTT	CASSLTGNTIYF
TRBJ2-3	NA	TRBV6-5	NA	TGTGCCAGCAGTTACGGCCGGGATCACTTGGATACGCAGTATTTT	CASSYGRDHLDTQYF
TRBJ2-5	TRBD1	TRBV6-5	NA	TGTGCCAGCAGTTACACCGGGACAGGGAGGGAGACCCAGTACTTC	CASSYTGTGRETQYF
TRBJ1-3	TRBD1	TRBV5-1	NA	TGCGCCAGCAGCTTGGGACAGGGGGCGAACGGAAACACCATATATTTT	CASSLGQGANGNTIYF
TRBJ2-7	TRBD2	TRBV4-3	NA	TGCGCCAGCAGCCAAGGGTCCCGGGAGGACGAGCAGTACTTC	CASSQGSREDEQYF
TRBJ1-4	TRBD1	TRBV30	NA	TGTGCCTGGAGTATGGGACAGGGAGGGGAAAAACTGTTTTTT	CAWSMGQGGEKLFF
TRBJ1-1	NA	TRBV3-1/TRBV3-2	NA	TGTGCCAGCAGCCAAGTTCAGGGTGAAGCTTTCTTT	CASSQVQGEAFF
TRBJ2-1	TRBD1	TRBV5-1	NA	TGCGCCAGCAAGCAGGGGGCTGGGAATGAGCAGTTCTTC	CASKQGAGNEQFF
TRBJ1-1	NA	TRBV28	NA	TGTGCCAGCAGGAAGCTACTGGGGGGGACTGAAGCTTTCTTT	CASRKLLGGTEAFF
TRBJ1-5	NA	TRBV6-5	NA	TGTGCCAGCAGTTCAAAGGGAGACAATCAGCCCCAGCATTTT	CASSSKGDNQPQHF
TRBJ1-1	TRBD1	TRBV28	NA	TGTGCCAGCAGTTTACCTGACAGGGTCCCTTTCTTT	CASSLPDRVPFF
TRBJ1-5	TRBD1	TRBV6-2/TRBV6-3	NA	TGTGCCAGCAGTTACCGAGGGACAGGGACTAGCAATCAGCCCCAGCATTTT	CASSYRGTGTSNQPQHF
TRBJ2-5	NA	TRBV29-1	NA	TGCAGCGTTGAAAGGGGTAGAGATCAAGAGACCCAGTACTTC	CSVERGRDQETQYF
TRBJ2-5	NA	TRBV5-1	once	TGCGCCAGCAGCTTGGCGGGGAGTAAAGAGACCCAGTACTTC	CASSLAGSKETQYF
TRBJ1-5	NA	TRBV5-1	few	TGCGCCAGCAGCTTGGGAGAAAATCAGCCCCAGCATTTT	CASSLGENQPQHF
TRBJ2-1	TRBD2	TRBV30	NA	TGTGCCTGGAACAGGCAGGGACTAGGGAATGAGCAGTTCTTC	CAWNRQGLGNEQFF
TRBJ2-7	TRBD1	TRBV6-5	NA	TGTGCCAGCAGTCGGCCCGGGACAGGGAGCTACGAGCAGTACTTC	CASSRPGTGSYEQYF
TRBJ2-2	NA	TRBV28	NA	TGTGCCAGCACCCTAGGGGGGGCCAACACCGGGGAGCTGTTTTTT	CASTLGGANTGELFF
TRBJ1-6	NA	TRBV5-6	once	TGTGCCAGCAGCAAGGGGGTAGGGGATTCACCCCTCCACTTT	CASSKGVGDSPLHF
TRBJ1-5	NA	TRBV15	NA	TGTGCCACCAGCAGAGAACAACAGGCGAATCAGCCCCAGCATTTT	CATSREQQANQPQHF
TRBJ1-5	NA	TRBV6-2/TRBV6-3	NA	TGTGCCAGCAGCTGGGTAGCGGGTAGTCAGCCCCAGCATTTT	CASSWVAGSQPQHF
TRBJ2-3	NA	TRBV19	NA	TGTGCCAGTAGTTCCGACACCTTTGAGGGCGATACGCAGTATTTT	CASSSDTFEGDTQYF
TRBJ1-4	NA	TRBV4-3	NA	TGCGCCAGCAGCCAAGTTGGGAGGGGTGAAAAACTGTTTTTT	CASSQVGRGEKLFF
TRBJ1-4	NA	TRBV7-2	NA	TGTGCCAGCAGCATTATGGGGGGAGAACAGGAAAAACTGTTTTTT	CASSIMGGEQEKLFF
TRBJ2-2	NA	TRBV14	few	TGTGCCAGCAGCCCCTACGGGGGTAAGGACACCGGGGAGCTGTTTTTT	CASSPYGGKDTGELFF
TRBJ1-2	TRBD1	TRBV6-4	NA	TGTGCCAGCAGTGACTCGGACAGGGGCTATGGCTACACCTTC	CASSDSDRGYGYTF
TRBJ1-1	NA	TRBV5-1	NA	TGCGCCAGCAGCTTAACAGATTCTAACACTGAAGCTTTCTTT	CASSLTDSNTEAFF
TRBJ1-3	NA	TRBV5-1	NA	TGCGCCAGCCGGGACACCAGCTCTGGAAACACCATATATTTT	CASRDTSSGNTIYF
TRBJ1-2	TRBD1	TRBV4-1	NA	TGCGCCAGCAGCCGCCCCTCGGCACAGGGGGGCCTCTATGGCTACACCTTC	CASSRPSAQGGLYGYTF
TRBJ2-3	NA	TRBV7-9	NA	TGTGCCAGCACCCATCGCCCTAAGCGCTACCGAAAGTCAGATACGCAGTATTTT	CASTHRPKRYRKSDTQYF
TRBJ1-2	NA	TRBV7-9	NA	TGTGCCAGCAGCTTAACAGGGTCCCCTGGCTACACCTTC	CASSLTGSPGYTF
TRBJ1-1	NA	TRBV10-3	NA	TGTGCCATCAGTGACCCCTGGGAAGGGGGCACTGAAGCTTTCTTT	CAISDPWEGGTEAFF
TRBJ1-1	NA	TRBV19	NA	TGTGCCAGCGACGGGGGGGTGAACACTGAAGCTTTCTTT	CASDGGVNTEAFF
TRBJ1-2	NA	TRBV3-1/TRBV3-2	NA	TGTGCCAGTTCTCAGGGGAACTATGGCTACACCTTC	CASSQGNYGYTF
TRBJ2-6	NA	TRBV9	once	TGTGCCAGCAGCGCGCGAGGGCCGAGCTCTGGGGCCAACGTCCTGACTTTC	CASSARGPSSGANVLTF
TRBJ1-1	NA	TRBV24-1	NA	TGTGCCACCAGTGCGGAGATGGGAGCTGAAGCTTTCTTT	CATSAEMGAEAFF
TRBJ1-4	NA	TRBV7-8	NA	TGTGCCAGCAGCGACTACAGGGAAACAACTAATGAAAAACTGTTTTTT	CASSDYRETTNEKLFF
TRBJ2-3	TRBD2	TRBV28	NA	TGTGCCAGCAGCCCTAGCGGGGTAGCCACAGATACGCAGTATTTT	CASSPSGVATDTQYF
TRBJ1-2	TRBD1	TRBV6-6	NA	TGTGCCAGCAGTCGAAGGACAGGGGGAGACTATGGCTACACCTTC	CASSRRTGGDYGYTF